This T cell receptor beta chain was identified during a study of identical twins. Study-wide points: Out-of-frame sharing of TCR alpha in monozygotic twins was underestimated by models.

In TCRdb, the 5' RACE reads were re-called with MiXCR into one record per CDR3 protein. The profile covers 400,000 to 650,000 distinct CDR3 sequences, with approximately 22% appearing a single time and 0.75% to 0.95% taken by the ten largest. The CDR3 sequence is 13 residues long. Trimming removed 4 bases at V and 3 bases at J, with 9 bases between. CDR1 and CDR2 from the germline V gene are MRHNA and SNTAGT. Details on this clonotype: Its antigen is not identified.

The data were also submitted as part of a second study, on T cells expressing NK-cell markers. That investigation notes: Sorted CD3+CD56+NKG2C+, CD3+CD56+NKG2C- and CD3+CD56-NKG2C+ T cells supplied TCR beta repertoires. An anti-gamma-delta TCR antibody confined sorting to alpha-beta TCR T cells across several of the experiments. Whether expanded NKG2C+ T cell clones were HCMV-specific remained unclear.

This receptor was identified in a woman younger than 30 in good health. Sequencing was done on a sample of CD4+ T cells sorted from blood. The V and J genes are TRBV6-4 and TRBJ1-1; D is undetermined. CDR3 amino acids: CASSATRDTEAFF. DNA of the CDR3: TGTGCCAGCAGTGCCACTCGGGACACTGAAGCTTTCTTT.